Presented here are 3 T cell receptor beta chains from one specimen sequenced in a study of control samples from healthy donors and cancer patients. Assay used: immunoSEQ multiplex PCR; TCRdb lists only in-frame clones, some missing. The profile shows 85,000 to 95,000 clones, 82% of them singletons. The specimen was blood. These receptors were taken from a woman aged 60 to 75 in good health.

The chain links TRBV1 to TRBJ2-3; the DNA was not used to check the table's D call, TRBD2. TRBV1 is an annotated pseudogene. The CDR3 has 19 amino acids. CDR3 DNA: TGCACCAGCAGCCAAGATATGAGGGGACTAGCCCCGACCACAGATACGCAGTATTTT. Its translation: CTSSQDMRGLAPTTDTQYF.

The V and J genes are TRBV7-2 and TRBJ1-3; D is undetermined. The CDR3 has 14 residues. Trimming shortened V by 4 bases and J by 7 bases, and 14 bases separated the two germline ends. CDR1 SGHTA and CDR2 FQGNSA come from the germline V gene. CDR3 nucleotide sequence: TGTGCCAGCAGCTCTTTCGTCCCCGATAACACCATATATTTT. This translates into CASSSFVPDNTIYF.

The chain joins TRBV5-5 to TRBJ2-7; 11 bases match TRBD1. This CDR3 contains 15 residues. Per the germline V gene, CDR1 is SGHKS and CDR2 is YYEKEE (reference sequence). V was pared by 4 bases and J by 1 base, with 4 bases of the junction left unmatched. The CDR3 spells CASSRDRGGSYEQYF. The CDR3 nucleotides read TGTGCCAGCAGCCGGGACAGGGGGGGGTCCTACGAGCAGTACTTC. Complete variable domain (other parts from reference TRBV5-5 and TRBJ2-7): DAGVTQSPTHLIKTRGQQVTLRCSPISGHKSVSWYQQVLGQGPQFIFQYYEKEERGRGNFPDRFSARQFPNYSSELNVNALLLGDSALYLCASSRDRGGSYEQYFGPGTRLTVT.